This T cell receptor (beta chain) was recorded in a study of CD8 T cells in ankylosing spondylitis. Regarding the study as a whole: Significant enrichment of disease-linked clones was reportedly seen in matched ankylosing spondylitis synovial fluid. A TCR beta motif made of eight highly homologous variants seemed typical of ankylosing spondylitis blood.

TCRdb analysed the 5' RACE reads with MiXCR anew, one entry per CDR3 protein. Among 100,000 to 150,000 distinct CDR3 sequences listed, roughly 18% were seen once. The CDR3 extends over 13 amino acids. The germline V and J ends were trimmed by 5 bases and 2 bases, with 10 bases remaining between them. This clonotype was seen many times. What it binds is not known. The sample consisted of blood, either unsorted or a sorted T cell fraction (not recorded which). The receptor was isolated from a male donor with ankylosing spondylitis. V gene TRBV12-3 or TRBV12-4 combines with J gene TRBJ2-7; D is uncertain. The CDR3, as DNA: TGTGCCAGCAGTCCACACGGCGCCTACGAGCAGTACTTC. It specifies CASSPHGAYEQYF.